This T cell receptor (beta chain) comes out of a study of T cell responses to AZD1222 COVID-19 vaccine. Turning to the study itself: Second doses that came at about 4 or about 12 weeks were put together. Findings of the study overall: Reportedly, nearly half the spike-specific TCRs target unmutated variant regions. White British people made up most donors, females outnumbered males, and clonal diversity was possibly underestimated. Repertoire collection took place solely once the T cell response had peaked.

This clone came up once. Antigen unknown. Measured with immunoSEQ multiplex PCR; TCRdb has only the in-frame clones, and not every one. Among some 140,000 clones, more than 90% were seen once, and the ten largest hold around 3.2%. Germline CDR1 SGHRS, CDR2 YFSETQ. The length of the CDR3 is 11 residues. Trimming removed 0 bases at V and 8 bases at J, with 5 bases between. The sequencing used peripheral blood, collected on day 0 of AZD1222 vaccination. V and J are TRBV5-1 and TRBJ1-1; D unresolved. This sequence originates from an adult in good health. The CDR3, as DNA: TGCGCCAGCAGCTTGGACGGGGAAGCTTTCTTT. The encoded protein is CASSLDGEAFF.